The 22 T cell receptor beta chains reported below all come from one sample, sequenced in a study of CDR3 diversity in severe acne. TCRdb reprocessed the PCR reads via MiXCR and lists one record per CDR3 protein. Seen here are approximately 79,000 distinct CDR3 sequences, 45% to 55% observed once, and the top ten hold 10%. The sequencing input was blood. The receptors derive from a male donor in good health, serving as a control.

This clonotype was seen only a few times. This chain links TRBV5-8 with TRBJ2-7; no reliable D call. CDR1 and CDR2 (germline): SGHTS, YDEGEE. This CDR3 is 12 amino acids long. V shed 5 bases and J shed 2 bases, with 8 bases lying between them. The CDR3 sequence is CASRDLAYEQYF. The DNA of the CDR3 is TGTGCCAGCAGGGACCTAGCCTACGAGCAGTACTTC.

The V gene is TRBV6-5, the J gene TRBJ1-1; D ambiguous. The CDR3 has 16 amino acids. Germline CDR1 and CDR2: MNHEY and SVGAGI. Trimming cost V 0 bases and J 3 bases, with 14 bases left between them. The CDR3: CASSYSSAGGHTEAFF. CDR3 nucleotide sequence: TGTGCCAGCAGTTACTCATCGGCAGGAGGTCACACTGAAGCTTTCTTT.

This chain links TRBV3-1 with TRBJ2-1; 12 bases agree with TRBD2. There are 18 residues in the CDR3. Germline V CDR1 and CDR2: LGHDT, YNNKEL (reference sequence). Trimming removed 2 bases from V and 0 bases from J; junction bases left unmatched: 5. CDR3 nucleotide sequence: TGTGCCAGCAGCCAAAGACTAGCGGGGGAAAGCTCCTACAATGAGCAGTTCTTC. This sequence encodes CASSQRLAGESSYNEQFF.

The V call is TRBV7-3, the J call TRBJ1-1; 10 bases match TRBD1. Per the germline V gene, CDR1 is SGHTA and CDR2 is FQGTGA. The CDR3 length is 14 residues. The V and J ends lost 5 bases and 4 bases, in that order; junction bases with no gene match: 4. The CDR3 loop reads CASSPRTGGTEAFF. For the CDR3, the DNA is TGTGCCAGCAGCCCTAGGACAGGGGGCACTGAAGCTTTCTTT.

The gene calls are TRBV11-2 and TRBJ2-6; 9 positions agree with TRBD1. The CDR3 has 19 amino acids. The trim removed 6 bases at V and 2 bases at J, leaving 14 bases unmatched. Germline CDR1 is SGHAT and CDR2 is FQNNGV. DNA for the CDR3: TGTGCCAGCAGACCCAAGACTCGGGACAGGGACACTGGGGCCAACGTCCTGACTTTC. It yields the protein CASRPKTRDRDTGANVLTF.

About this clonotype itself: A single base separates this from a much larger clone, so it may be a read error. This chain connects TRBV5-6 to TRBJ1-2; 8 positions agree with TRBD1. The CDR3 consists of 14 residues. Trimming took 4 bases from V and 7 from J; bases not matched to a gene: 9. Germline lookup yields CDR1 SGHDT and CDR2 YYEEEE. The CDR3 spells CASSPGGADCGYTF. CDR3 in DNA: TGTGCCAGCAGCCCAGGGGGCGCTGACTGTGGCTACACCTTC.

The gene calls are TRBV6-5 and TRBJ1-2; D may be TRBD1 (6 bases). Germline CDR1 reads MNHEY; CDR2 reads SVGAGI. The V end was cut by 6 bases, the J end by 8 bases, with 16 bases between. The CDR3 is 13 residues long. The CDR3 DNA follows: TGTGCCAGCAGCAGGGAGGGGGGTATGGGCTACACCTTC. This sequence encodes CASSREGGMGYTF.

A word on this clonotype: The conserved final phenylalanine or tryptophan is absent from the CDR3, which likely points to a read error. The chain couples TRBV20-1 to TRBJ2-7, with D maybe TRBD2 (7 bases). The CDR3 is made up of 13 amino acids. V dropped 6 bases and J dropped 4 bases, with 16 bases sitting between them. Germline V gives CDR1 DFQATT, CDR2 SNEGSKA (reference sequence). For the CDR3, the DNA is TGCAGTGCGGGGGCGGGAGCCTCGTACGAGCAGTACCTC. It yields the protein CSAGAGASYEQYL.

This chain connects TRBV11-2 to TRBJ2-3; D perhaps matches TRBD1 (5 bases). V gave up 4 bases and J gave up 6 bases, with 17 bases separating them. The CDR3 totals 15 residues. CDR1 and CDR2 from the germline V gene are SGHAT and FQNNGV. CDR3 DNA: TGTGCCAGCAGCTACTCAACAGGCAACACTGATACGCAGTATTTT. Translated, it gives CASSYSTGNTDTQYF.

CDR3 residues: CASSAAGTSGETQYF. The DNA of the CDR3 is TGTGCCAGCAGCGCCGCCGGGACTAGCGGAGAGACCCAGTACTTC. This chain links TRBV7-9 with TRBJ2-5; the match to TRBD2 covers 11 bases. The V gene's germline CDR1 is SEHNR and CDR2 FQNEAQ (reference sequence). The CDR3 sequence is 15 residues long. V shed 5 bases and J 4 bases; nucleotides not matched to a gene: 6.

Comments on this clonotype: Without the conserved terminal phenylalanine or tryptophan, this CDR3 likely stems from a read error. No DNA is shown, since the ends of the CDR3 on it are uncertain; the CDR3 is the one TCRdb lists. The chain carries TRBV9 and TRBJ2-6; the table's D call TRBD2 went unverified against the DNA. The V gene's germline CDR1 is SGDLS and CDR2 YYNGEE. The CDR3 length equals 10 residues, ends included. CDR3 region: CASSVEEGRL.

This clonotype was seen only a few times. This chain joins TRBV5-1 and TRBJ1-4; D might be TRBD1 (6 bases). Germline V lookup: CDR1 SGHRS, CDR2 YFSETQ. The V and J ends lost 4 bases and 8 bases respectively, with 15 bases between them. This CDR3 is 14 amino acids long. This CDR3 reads CASSPPTGVEKLFF. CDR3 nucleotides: TGCGCCAGCAGCCCACCGACAGGAGTCGAAAAACTGTTTTTT.

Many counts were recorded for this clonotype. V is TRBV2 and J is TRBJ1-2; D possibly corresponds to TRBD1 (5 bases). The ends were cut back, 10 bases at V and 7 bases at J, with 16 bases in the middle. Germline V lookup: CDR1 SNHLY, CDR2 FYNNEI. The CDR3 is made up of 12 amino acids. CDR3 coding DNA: TGTGCCACCGGGACCAAGGGGTCTGGCTACACCTTC. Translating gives CATGTKGSGYTF.

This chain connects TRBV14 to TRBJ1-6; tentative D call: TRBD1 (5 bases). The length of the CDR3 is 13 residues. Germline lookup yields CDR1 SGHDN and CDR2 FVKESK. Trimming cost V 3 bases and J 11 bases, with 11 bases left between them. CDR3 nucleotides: TGTGCCAGCAGCCAGGGGGGAGGTCCACCCCTCCACTTT. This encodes CASSQGGGPPLHF.

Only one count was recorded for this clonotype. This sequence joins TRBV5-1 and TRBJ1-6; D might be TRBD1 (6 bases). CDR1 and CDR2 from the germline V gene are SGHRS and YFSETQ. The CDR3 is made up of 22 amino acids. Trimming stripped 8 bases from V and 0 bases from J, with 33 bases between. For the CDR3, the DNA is TGCGCCAGACCAAAGCTGACGCATAGGACAGTGGGCCTAAGCTCCTATAATTCACCCCTCCACTTT. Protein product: CARPKLTHRTVGLSSYNSPLHF.

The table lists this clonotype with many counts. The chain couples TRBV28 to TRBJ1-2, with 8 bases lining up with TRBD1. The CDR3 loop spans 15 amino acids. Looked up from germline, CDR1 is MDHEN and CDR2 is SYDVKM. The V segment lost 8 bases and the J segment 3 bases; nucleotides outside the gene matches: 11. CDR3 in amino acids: CASEIRQGSYYGYTF. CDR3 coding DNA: TGTGCCAGCGAAATCCGACAGGGGTCGTACTATGGCTACACCTTC.

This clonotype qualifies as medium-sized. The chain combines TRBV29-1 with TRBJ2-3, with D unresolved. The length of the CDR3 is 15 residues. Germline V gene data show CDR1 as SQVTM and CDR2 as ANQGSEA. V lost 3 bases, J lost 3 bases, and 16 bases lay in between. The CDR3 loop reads CSVDVARGSTDTQYF. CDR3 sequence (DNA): TGCAGCGTTGATGTCGCGAGAGGTAGTACAGATACGCAGTATTTT.

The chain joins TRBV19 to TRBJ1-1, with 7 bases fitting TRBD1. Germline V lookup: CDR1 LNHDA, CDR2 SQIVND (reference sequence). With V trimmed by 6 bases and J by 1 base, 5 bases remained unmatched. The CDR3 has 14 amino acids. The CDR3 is CASRMDRPNTEAFF. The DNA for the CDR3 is TGTGCCAGTAGGATGGACAGGCCGAACACTGAAGCTTTCTTT. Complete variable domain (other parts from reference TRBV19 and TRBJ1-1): DGGITQSPKYLFRKEGQNVTLSCEQNLNHDAMYWYRQDPGQGLRLIYYSQIVNDFQKGDIAEGYSVSREKKESFPLTVTSAQKNPTAFYLCASRMDRPNTEAFFGQGTRLTVV.

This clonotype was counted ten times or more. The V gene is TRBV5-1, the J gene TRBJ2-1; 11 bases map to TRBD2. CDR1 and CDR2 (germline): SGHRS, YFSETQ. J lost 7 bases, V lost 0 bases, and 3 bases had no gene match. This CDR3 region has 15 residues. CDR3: CASSLVSGGANEQFF. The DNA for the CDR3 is TGCGCCAGCAGCTTGGTTAGCGGGGGGGCAAATGAGCAGTTCTTC.

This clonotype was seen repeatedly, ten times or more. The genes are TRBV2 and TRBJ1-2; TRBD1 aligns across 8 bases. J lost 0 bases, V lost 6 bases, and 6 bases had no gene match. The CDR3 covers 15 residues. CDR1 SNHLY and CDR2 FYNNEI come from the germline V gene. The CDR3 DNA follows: TGTGCCAGCAGGGGAGAACAGGGGGCTAACTATGGCTACACCTTC. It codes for CASRGEQGANYGYTF. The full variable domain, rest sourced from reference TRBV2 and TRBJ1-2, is EPEVTQTPSHQVTQMGQEVILRCVPISNHLYFYWYRQILGQKVEFLVSFYNNEISEKSEIFDDQFSVERPDGSNFTLKIRSTKLEDSAMYFCASRGEQGANYGYTFGSGTRLTVV.

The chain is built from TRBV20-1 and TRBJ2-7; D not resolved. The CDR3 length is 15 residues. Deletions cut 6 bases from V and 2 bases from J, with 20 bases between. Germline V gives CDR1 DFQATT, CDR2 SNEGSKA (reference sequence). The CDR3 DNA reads TGCAGTGCGCCCCGAGATGGCGGCAAAACCTACGAGCAGTACTTC. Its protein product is CSAPRDGGKTYEQYF.

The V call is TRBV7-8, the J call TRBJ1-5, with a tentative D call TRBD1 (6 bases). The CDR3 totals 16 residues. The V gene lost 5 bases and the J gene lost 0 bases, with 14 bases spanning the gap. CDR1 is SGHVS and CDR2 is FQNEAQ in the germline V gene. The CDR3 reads CASSPEQGYSNQPQHF. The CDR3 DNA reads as TGTGCCAGCAGCCCGGAACAGGGTTATAGCAATCAGCCCCAGCATTTT.